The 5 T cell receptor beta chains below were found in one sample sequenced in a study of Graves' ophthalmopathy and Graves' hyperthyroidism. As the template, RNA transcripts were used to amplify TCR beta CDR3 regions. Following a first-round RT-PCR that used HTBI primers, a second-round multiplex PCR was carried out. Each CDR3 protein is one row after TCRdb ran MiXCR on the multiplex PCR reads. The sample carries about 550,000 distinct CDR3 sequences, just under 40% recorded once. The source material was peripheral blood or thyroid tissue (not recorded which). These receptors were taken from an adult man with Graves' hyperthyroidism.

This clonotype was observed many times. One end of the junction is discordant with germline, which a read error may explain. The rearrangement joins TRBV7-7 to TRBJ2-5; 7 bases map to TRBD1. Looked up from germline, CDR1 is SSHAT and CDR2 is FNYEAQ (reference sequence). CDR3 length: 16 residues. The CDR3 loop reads CASSLGLGTAQETQYF. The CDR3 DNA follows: TGTGCTAGCAGCTTAGGACTTGGGACAGCCCAAGAGACCCAGTACTTC.

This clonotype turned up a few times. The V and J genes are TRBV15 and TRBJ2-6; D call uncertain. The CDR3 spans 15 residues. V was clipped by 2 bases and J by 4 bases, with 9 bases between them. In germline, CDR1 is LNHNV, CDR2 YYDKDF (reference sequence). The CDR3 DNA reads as TGTGCCACCAGCAGATTTGGTGCAGGGGCCAACGTCCTGACTTTC. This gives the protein CATSRFGAGANVLTF.

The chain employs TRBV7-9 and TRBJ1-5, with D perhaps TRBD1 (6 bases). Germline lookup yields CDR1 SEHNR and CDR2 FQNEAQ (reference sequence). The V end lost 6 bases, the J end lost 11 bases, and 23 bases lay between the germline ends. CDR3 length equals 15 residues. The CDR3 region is CASSFTGGAGETQHF. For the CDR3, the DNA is TGTGCCAGCAGTTTCACGGGGGGGGCTGGGGAGACCCAGCATTTT. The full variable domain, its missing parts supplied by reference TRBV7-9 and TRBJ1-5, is DTGVSQNPRHKITKRGQNVTFRCDPISEHNRLYWYRQTLGQGPEFLTYFQNEAQLEKSRLLSDRFSAERPKGSFSTLEIQRTEQGDSAMYLCASSFTGGAGETQHFGDGTRLSIL.

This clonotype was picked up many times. CDR3 nucleotide sequence: TGTGCCACCAGTGCCGGGAAACCGGACAGGGCATCGTTGAACACCGGGGAGCTGTTTTTT. This codes for CATSAGKPDRASLNTGELFF. The chain recombines TRBV24-1 with TRBJ2-2; 8 bases line up with TRBD1. Germline V gene data show CDR1 as KGHDR and CDR2 as SFDVKD. The CDR3 is made up of 20 amino acids. The J segment lost 1 base and the V segment lost 5 bases, leaving 17 bases of the junction unmatched.

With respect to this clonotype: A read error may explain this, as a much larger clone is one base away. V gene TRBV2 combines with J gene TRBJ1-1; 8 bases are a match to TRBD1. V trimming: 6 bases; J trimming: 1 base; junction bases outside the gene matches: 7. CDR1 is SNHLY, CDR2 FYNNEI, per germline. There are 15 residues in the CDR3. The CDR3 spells CASSPAGGQNTEAFF. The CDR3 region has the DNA TGTGCCAGCAGCCCAGCAGGGGGCCAGAACACTGAAGCTTTCTTT.